The source of this T cell receptor (beta chain) is a study of blood T cell repertoires in COVID-19. In the original analysis: Researchers report that nucleated cell counts were estimated from reference gene primer amplification. Method: immunoSEQ multiplex PCR; TCRdb's copy keeps in-frame clones and lacks some. That table furnishes V, J and clone size, whereas the DNA furnished D and trimming. The sample yields under 300,000 clones, around 86% seen once. The V end lost 2 bases, the J end lost 7 bases, and 12 bases lay between the germline ends. This CDR3 has 15 residues. Germline CDR1 LGHDT, CDR2 YNNKEL (reference sequence).

The genes are TRBV3-1 (or the pseudogene TRBV3-2) and TRBJ1-6, with D tentatively TRBD1 (5 bases). This TCR derives from a woman aged 70-85 years with active or convalescent COVID-19. The sequencing input was peripheral blood. In DNA form, the CDR3 reads TGTGCCAGCAGCCAATCCCGACAGTCCAATTCACCCCTCCACTTT. Amino acid sequence: CASSQSRQSNSPLHF.